This entry is about one T cell receptor (beta chain). The sample comes from a study of blood T cell repertoires in COVID-19. Original processing methods: The authors estimated nucleated cell counts from reference gene primer amplification. Using immunoSEQ multiplex PCR, the repertoire was profiled, and TCRdb retains in-frame clones only, with some absent. The D gene and trimming were derived from the DNA, and the V and J assignments and clone size from that table. The table has roughly 310,000 clones, around nine tenths seen once. Sequencing used peripheral blood. The receptor comes from a woman between 50 and 59 years old with active or convalescent COVID-19.

CDR3: CASSWDRGRGTEAFF. CDR3 nucleotide sequence: TGTGCCAGCAGTTGGGACAGGGGGAGAGGAACTGAAGCTTTCTTT. The V gene is TRBV6-2 or TRBV6-3, the J gene TRBJ1-1; 11 bases are a match to TRBD1. Germline CDR1 is MNHEY and CDR2 is SVGEGT. Trimming took 4 bases from V and 5 from J; bases not matched to a gene: 6. This CDR3 is 15 amino acids long.